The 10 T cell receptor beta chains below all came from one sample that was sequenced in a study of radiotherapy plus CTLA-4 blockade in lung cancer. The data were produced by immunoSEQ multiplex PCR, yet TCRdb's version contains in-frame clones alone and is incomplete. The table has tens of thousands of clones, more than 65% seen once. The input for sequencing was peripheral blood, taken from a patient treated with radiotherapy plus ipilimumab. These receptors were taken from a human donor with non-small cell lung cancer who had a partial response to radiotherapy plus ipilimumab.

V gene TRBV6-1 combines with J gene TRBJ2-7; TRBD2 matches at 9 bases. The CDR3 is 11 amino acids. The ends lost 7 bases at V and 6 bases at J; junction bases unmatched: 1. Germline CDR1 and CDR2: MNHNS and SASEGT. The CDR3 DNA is TGTGCCAGCATGCGGGGGGGCGAGCAGTACTTC. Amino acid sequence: CASMRGGEQYF.

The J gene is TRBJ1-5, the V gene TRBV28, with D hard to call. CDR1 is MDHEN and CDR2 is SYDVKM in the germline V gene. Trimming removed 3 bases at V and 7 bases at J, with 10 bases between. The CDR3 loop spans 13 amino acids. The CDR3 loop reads CASSFQSGQPQHF. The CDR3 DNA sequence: TGTGCCAGCAGTTTTCAGTCGGGGCAGCCCCAGCATTTT.

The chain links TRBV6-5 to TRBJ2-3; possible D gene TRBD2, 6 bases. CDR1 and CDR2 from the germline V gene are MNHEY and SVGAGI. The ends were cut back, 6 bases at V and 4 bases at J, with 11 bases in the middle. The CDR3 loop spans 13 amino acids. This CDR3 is CASSLAVADTQYF. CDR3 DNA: TGTGCCAGCAGCTTAGCGGTGGCAGATACGCAGTATTTT.

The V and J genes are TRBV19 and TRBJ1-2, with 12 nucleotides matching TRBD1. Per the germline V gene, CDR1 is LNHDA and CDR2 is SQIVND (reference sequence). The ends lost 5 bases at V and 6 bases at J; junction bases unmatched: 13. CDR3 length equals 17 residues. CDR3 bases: TGTGCCAGTAGTCCCATATGGGGGACAGGGGGCGGCCATGGCTACACCTTC. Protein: CASSPIWGTGGGHGYTF. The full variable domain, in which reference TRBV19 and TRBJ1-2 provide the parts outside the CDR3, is DGGITQSPKYLFRKEGQNVTLSCEQNLNHDAMYWYRQDPGQGLRLIYYSQIVNDFQKGDIAEGYSVSREKKESFPLTVTSAQKNPTAFYLCASSPIWGTGGGHGYTFGSGTRLTVV.

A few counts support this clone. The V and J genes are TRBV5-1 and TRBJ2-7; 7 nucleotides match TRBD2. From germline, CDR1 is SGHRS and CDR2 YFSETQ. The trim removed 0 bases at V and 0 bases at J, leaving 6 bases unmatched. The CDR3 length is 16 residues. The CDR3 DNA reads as TGCGCCAGCAGCTTGGAGGCGGGGGTTAGCTCCTACGAGCAGTACTTC. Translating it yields CASSLEAGVSSYEQYF.

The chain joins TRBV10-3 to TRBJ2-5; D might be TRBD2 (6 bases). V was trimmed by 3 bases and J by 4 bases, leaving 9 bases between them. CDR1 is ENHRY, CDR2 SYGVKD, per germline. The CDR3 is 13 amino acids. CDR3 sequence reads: CAISDSGVETQYF. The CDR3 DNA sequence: TGTGCCATCAGTGACTCGGGGGTAGAGACCCAGTACTTC.

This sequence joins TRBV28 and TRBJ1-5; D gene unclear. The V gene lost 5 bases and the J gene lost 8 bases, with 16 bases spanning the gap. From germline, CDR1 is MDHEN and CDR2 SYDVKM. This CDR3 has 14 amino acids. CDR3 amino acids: CASSPGGLIKPQHF. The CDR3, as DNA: TGTGCCAGCAGTCCCGGAGGGTTAATAAAGCCCCAGCATTTT.

CDR3 amino acids: CASSLDRSSGANVLTF. Here the CDR3 DNA reads TGCGCCAGCAGCTTGGATCGCAGCTCTGGGGCCAACGTCCTGACTTTC. The rearrangement joins TRBV5-1 to TRBJ2-6; D is undetermined. This CDR3 comprises 16 residues. The germline gives CDR1 SGHRS, CDR2 YFSETQ. V lost 0 bases and J 0 bases, leaving 7 bases between the germline ends.

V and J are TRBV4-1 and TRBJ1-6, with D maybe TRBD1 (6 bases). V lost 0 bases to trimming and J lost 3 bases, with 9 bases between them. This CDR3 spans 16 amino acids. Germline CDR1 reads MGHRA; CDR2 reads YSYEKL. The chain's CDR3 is CASSQERGGYNSPLHF. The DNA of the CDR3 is TGCGCCAGCAGCCAAGAAAGAGGGGGCTATAATTCACCCCTCCACTTT.

The CDR3 sequence is CASSSRFSQVNYGYTF. The CDR3 region has the DNA TGTGCCAGCAGCTCCAGGTTTAGTCAAGTTAACTATGGCTACACCTTC. V is TRBV5-4 and J is TRBJ1-2; unclear D gene. Trimming took 3 bases from V and 1 from J, leaving 16 bases between them. Germline-derived CDR1 and CDR2 are SGHNT and YYREEE (reference sequence). The CDR3 consists of 16 residues.